This TCR beta chain was identified in a study of cytomegalovirus exposure and HLA in healthy donors. General study results and limits: Upon later analysis, HLA-associated TCR beta chains proved more clonally expanded than other, equally common chains. An apparent linkage of common viral pathogens to several of the most significant clusters emerged in a later analysis. Being productive about 90% or about 30% of the time was typical of most TCR beta V segments in an earlier analysis.

CDR3 size: 15 residues. Germline CDR1 is MNHNY and CDR2 is SVGAGI (reference sequence). Germline trimming cut 6 bases from V and 4 bases from J; bases unmatched to any gene: 9. The PCR contained 60 Vbeta and 13 Jbeta primers. Assay used: immunoSEQ multiplex PCR; TCRdb lists only in-frame clones, some missing. The top ten clones hold roughly 2.7% of a sample with tens of thousands of clones, 90% of them seen once. To note about this clone: The antigen is undetermined.

Sequencing was carried out using PBMCs. This clonotype originated in a woman aged 18-29 years in good health and CMV-seronegative. The chain uses TRBV6-6 and TRBJ1-3, with 7 nucleotides matching TRBD1. This CDR3 reads CASSPGQAGGNTIYF. The CDR3 coding sequence is TGTGCCAGCAGCCCCGGACAGGCTGGGGGAAACACCATATATTTT.